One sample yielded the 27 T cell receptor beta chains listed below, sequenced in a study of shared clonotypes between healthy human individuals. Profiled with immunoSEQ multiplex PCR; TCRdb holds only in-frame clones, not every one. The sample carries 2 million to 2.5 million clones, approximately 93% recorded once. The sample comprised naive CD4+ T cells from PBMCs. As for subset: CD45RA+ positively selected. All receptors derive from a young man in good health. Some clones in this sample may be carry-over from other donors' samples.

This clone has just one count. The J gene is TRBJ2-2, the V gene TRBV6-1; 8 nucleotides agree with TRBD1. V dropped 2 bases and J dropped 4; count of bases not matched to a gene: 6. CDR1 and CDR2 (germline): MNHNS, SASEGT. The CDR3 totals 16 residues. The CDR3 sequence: CASSERTGQPTGELFF. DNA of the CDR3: TGTGCCAGCAGTGAACGGACAGGGCAACCCACCGGGGAGCTGTTTTTT.

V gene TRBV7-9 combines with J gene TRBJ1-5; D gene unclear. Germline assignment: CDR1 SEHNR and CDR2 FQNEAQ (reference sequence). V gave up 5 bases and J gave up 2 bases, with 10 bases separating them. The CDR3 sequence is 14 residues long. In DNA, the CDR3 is TGTGCCAGCAGCCCCCGAGTGGGCAATCAGCCCCAGCATTTT. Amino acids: CASSPRVGNQPQHF.

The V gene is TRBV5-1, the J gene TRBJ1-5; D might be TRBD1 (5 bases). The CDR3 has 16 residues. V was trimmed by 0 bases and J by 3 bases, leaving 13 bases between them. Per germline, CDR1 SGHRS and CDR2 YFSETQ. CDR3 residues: CASSLALDSNNQPQHF. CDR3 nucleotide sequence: TGCGCCAGCAGCTTGGCGTTAGACAGCAACAATCAGCCCCAGCATTTT.

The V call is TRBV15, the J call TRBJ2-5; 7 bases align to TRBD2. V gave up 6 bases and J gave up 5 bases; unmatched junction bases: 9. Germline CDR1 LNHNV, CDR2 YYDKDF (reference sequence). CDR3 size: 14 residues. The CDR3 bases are TGTGCCACCAGGACGGGGGGTTCGGGGGAGACCCAGTACTTC. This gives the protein CATRTGGSGETQYF.

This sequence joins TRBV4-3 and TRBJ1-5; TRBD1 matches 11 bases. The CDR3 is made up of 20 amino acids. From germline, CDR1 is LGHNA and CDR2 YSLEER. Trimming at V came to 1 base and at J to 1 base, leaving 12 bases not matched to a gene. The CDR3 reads CASSQGFKDRGLGSNQPQHF. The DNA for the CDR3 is TGCGCCAGCAGCCAAGGATTTAAGGACAGGGGGCTTGGGAGCAATCAGCCCCAGCATTTT.

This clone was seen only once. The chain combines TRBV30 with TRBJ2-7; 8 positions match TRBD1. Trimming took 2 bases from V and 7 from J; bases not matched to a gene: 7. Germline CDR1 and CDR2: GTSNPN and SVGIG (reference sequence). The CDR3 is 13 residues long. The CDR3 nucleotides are TGTGCCTGGAGTCCCGACAGGGGAGGAGAGCAGTACTTC. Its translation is CAWSPDRGGEQYF.

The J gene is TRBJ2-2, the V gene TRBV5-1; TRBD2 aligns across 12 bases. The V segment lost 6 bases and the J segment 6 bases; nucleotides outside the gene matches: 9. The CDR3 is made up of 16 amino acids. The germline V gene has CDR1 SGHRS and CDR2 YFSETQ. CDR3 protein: CASTLASSGRAGELFF. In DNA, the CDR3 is TGCGCCAGCACCCTAGCATCTAGCGGGAGGGCCGGGGAGCTGTTTTTT.

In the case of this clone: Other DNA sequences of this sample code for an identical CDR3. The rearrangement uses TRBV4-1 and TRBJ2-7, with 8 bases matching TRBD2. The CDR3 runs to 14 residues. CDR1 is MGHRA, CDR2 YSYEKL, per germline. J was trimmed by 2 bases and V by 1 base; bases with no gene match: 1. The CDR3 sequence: CASSQAGLAYEQYF. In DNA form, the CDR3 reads TGCGCCAGCAGCCAAGCGGGACTAGCCTACGAGCAGTACTTC.

CDR3 region: CASSRLQTGDSTTDTQYF. In nucleotides, the CDR3 is TGCGCCAGCAGCCGGCTACAAACAGGGGATTCTACGACAGATACGCAGTATTTT. The chain combines TRBV5-1 with TRBJ2-3, with 7 bases that match TRBD1. This CDR3 comprises 18 residues. V gave up 4 bases and J gave up 3 bases; unmatched junction bases: 17. CDR1 and CDR2 from the germline V gene are SGHRS and YFSETQ.

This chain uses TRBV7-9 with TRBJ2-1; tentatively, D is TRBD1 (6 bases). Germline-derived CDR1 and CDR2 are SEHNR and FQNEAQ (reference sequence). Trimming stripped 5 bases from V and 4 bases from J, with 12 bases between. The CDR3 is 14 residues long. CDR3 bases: TGTGCCAGCAGCCTATACAGGGAGTACAATGAGCAGTTCTTC. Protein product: CASSLYREYNEQFF.

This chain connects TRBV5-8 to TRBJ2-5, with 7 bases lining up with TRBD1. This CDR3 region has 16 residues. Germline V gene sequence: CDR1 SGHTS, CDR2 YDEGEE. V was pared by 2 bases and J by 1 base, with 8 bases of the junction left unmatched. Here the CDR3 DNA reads TGTGCCAGCAGCTTTAGGACAGGAAACATCCAAGAGACCCAGTACTTC. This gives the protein CASSFRTGNIQETQYF.

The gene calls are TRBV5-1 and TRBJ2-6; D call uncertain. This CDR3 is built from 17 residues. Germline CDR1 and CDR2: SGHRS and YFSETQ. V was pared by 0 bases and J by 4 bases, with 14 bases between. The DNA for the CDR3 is TGCGCCAGCAGCTTGGGGGCTCGCCTCTCCGGGGCCAACGTCCTGACTTTC. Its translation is CASSLGARLSGANVLTF.

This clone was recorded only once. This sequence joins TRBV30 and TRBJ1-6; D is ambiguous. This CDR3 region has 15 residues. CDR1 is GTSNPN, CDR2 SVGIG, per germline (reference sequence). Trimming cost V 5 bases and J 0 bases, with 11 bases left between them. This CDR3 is CAWGRRSSYNSPLHF. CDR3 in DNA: TGTGCCTGGGGACGGCGGAGCTCCTATAATTCACCCCTCCACTTT.

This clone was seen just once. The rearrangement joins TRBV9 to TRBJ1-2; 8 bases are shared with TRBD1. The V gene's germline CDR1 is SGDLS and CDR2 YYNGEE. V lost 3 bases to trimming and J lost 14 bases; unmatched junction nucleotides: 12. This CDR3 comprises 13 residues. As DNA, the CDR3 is TGTGCCAGCAGCGGTTCAGGGGGCGCGATGAAAACCTTC. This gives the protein CASSGSGGAMKTF.

Written as DNA, the CDR3 is TGTGCCAGCAGTTTAGGGGACTTTATCGACAATGAGCAGTTCTTC. Translated: CASSLGDFIDNEQFF. The chain employs TRBV28 and TRBJ2-1, with D maybe TRBD2 (6 bases). V was cut by 2 bases and J by 5 bases, with 13 bases left in between. Germline V gene data show CDR1 as MDHEN and CDR2 as SYDVKM. The CDR3 covers 15 residues.

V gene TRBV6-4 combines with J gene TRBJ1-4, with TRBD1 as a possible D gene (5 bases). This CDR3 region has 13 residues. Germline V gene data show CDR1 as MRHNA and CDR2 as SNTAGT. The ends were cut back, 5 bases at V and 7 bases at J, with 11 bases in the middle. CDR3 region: CASSPGVGEKLFF. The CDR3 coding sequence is TGTGCCAGCAGTCCGGGGGTGGGTGAAAAACTGTTTTTT.

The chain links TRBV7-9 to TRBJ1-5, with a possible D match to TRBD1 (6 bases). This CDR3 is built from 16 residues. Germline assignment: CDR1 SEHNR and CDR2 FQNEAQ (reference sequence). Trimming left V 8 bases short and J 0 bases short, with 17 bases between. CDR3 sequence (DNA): TGTGCCAGCGCCACCCGGACAGTTTATAGCAATCAGCCCCAGCATTTT. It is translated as CASATRTVYSNQPQHF.

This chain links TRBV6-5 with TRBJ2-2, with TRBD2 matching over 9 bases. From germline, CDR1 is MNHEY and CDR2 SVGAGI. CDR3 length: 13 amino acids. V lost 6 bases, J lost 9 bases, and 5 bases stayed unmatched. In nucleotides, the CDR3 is TGTGCCAGCAGAATAGCGGGAGTAAGGGAGCTGTTTTTT. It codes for CASRIAGVRELFF.

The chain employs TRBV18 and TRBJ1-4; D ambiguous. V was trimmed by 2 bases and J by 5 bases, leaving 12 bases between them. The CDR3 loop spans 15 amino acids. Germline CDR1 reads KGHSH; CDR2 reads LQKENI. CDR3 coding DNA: TGTGCCAGCTCACCATCACGGACGGTAAATGAAAAACTGTTTTTT. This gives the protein CASSPSRTVNEKLFF.

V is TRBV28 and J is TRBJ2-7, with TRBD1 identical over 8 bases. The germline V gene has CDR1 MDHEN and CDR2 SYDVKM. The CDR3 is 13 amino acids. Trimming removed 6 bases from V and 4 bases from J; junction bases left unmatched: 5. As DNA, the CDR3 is TGTGCCAGCAGGGACAGGGTGTTATACGAGCAGTACTTC. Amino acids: CASRDRVLYEQYF.

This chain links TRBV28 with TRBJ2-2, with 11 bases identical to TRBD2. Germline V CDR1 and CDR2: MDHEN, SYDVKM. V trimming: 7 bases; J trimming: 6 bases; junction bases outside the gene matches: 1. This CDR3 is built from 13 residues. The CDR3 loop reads CASTLAGAGELFF. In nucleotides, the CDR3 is TGTGCCAGCACACTAGCGGGAGCCGGGGAGCTGTTTTTT.

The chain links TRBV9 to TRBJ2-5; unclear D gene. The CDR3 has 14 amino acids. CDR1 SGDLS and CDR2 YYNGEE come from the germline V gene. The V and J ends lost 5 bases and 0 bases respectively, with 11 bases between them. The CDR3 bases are TGTGCCAGCAGTGAAACAGCGTACCAAGAGACCCAGTACTTC. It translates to CASSETAYQETQYF.

The CDR3 loop reads CASSQEWDEWSLNTEAFF. The CDR3 DNA sequence: TGTGCCAGCAGCCAAGAATGGGATGAGTGGTCTCTGAACACTGAAGCTTTCTTT. The gene calls are TRBV14 and TRBJ1-1; D not certain. The CDR3 is 18 residues long. Deletions cut 0 bases from V and 0 bases from J, with 17 bases between. CDR1 and CDR2 from the germline V gene are SGHDN and FVKESK.

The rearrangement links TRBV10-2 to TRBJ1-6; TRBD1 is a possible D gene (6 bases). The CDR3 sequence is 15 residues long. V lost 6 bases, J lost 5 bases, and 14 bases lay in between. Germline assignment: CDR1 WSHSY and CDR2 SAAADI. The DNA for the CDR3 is TGCGCCAGCAGGGGACAAGGAGTTGATAATTCACCCCTCCACTTT. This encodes CASRGQGVDNSPLHF.

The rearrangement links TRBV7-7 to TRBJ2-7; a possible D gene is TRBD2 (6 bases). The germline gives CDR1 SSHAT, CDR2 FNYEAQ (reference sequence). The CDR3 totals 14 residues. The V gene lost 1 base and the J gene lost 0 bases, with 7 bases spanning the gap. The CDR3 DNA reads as TGTGCCAGCAGCTTAGAGGAGGGCTCCTACGAGCAGTACTTC. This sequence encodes CASSLEEGSYEQYF.

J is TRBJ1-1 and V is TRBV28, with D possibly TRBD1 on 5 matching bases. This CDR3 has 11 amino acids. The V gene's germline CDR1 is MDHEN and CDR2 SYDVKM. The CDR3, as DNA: TGTGCAATCGAGGGGTACACTGAAGCTTTCTTT. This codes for CAIEGYTEAFF.

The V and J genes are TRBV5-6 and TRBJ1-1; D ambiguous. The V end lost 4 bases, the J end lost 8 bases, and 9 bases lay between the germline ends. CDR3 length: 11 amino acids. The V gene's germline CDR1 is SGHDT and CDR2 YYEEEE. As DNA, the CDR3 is TGTGCCAGCAGCCTTAGGCTGGAAGCTTTCTTT. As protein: CASSLRLEAFF. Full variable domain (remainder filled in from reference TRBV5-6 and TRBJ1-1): DAGVTQSPTHLIKTRGQQVTLRCSPKSGHDTVSWYQQALGQGPQFIFQYYEEEERQRGNFPDRFSGHQFPNYSSELNVNALLLGDSALYLCASSLRLEAFFGQGTRLTVV.